The rows below give T cell receptor beta chains drawn from one sample of a study of T cells after yellow fever vaccination. In TCRdb, the 5' RACE reads were re-called with MiXCR into one record per CDR3 protein. The sample includes under 90,000 distinct CDR3 sequences, under 8% of them seen just once. This specimen was CD8+ T cells sorted from PBMCs, taken approximately 47 days after the first yellow fever vaccination. The receptor set was obtained from a man aged 18 to 29 who received the YFV17D yellow fever vaccine. Each CDR3 is given with its conserved first and last residue. D genes are given only for firm matches. Not every row has a clone size; where given, it reads once, few, many or a size class.

D gene	CDR3 length	clone size	V gene	J gene	CDR3 protein	CDR3 DNA
NA	16	many	TRBV7-8	TRBJ2-5	CASSRRENPYQETQYF	TGTGCCAGCAGCCGCCGAGAGAACCCGTACCAAGAGACCCAGTACTTC
NA	16	many	TRBV7-9	TRBJ2-5	CASSFLPRDPEETQYF	TGTGCCAGCAGCTTTCTCCCCCGGGATCCCGAAGAGACCCAGTACTTC
TRBD1	16	many	TRBV3-1	TRBJ2-5	CASSPGGTGGQETQYF	TGTGCCAGCAGCCCTGGGGGGACAGGGGGCCAAGAGACCCAGTACTTC
TRBD2	17	few	TRBV4-1	TRBJ2-3	CASSQSTSGGFTDTQYF	TGCGCCAGCAGCCAATCGACTAGCGGGGGTTTCACAGATACGCAGTATTTT
NA	14	NA	TRBV27	TRBJ2-5	CASSYRATNPTQYF	TGTGCCAGCAGTTATCGGGCCACCAACCCGACCCAGTACTTC
TRBD1	18	NA	TRBV11-2	TRBJ2-2	CASSLPPGQGTNTGELFF	TGTGCCAGCAGCTTGCCTCCGGGACAGGGAACGAACACCGGGGAGCTGTTTTTT
TRBD2	17	many	TRBV7-8	TRBJ2-3	CASSLPPGSGGPDTQYF	TGTGCCAGCAGCTTACCCCCTGGGAGCGGGGGCCCAGATACGCAGTATTTT
TRBD2	17	NA	TRBV7-8	TRBJ2-1	CAISLRVAGGTYNEQFF	TGTGCCATCAGCTTGCGAGTAGCGGGGGGAACTTACAATGAGCAGTTCTTC
NA	13	many	TRBV27	TRBJ2-1	CASSPDSYNEQFF	TGTGCCAGCAGCCCGGACAGCTACAATGAGCAGTTCTTC
NA	13	many	TRBV7-2	TRBJ1-4	CASQTATNEKLFF	TGTGCCAGCCAGACAGCAACTAATGAAAAACTGTTTTTT
TRBD1	14	few	TRBV24-1	TRBJ2-3	CATSVTGDTDTQYF	TGTGCCACCAGTGTAACAGGGGACACAGATACGCAGTATTTT
NA	14	many	TRBV12-3/TRBV12-4	TRBJ2-2	CASTPVGVTGELFF	TGTGCCAGCACCCCGGTAGGGGTCACCGGGGAGCTGTTTTTT
NA	12	few	TRBV5-4	TRBJ1-2	CASSLATYGYTF	TGTGCCAGCAGCCTGGCCACCTATGGCTACACCTTC
TRBD1	14	many	TRBV6-2/TRBV6-3	TRBJ2-3	CASSLGQATDTQYF	TGTGCCAGCAGTTTGGGACAGGCCACAGATACGCAGTATTTT
TRBD1	15	many	TRBV5-1	TRBJ1-1	CASSPYRGVNTEAFF	TGCGCCAGCAGCCCATACAGGGGGGTGAACACTGAAGCTTTCTTT
NA	16	NA	TRBV4-2	TRBJ1-5	CASSQDTGSGNQPQHF	TGTGCCAGCAGCCAAGATACAGGGTCGGGCAATCAGCCCCAGCATTTT
NA	14	few	TRBV6-5	TRBJ1-1	CASRGRWALTEAFF	TGTGCCAGCAGGGGGAGATGGGCTTTGACTGAAGCTTTCTTT
TRBD2	14	NA	TRBV6-5	TRBJ2-5	CASSYLTSGGTQYF	TGTGCCAGCAGTTACTTAACTAGCGGAGGGACCCAGTACTTC
TRBD2	14	few	TRBV19	TRBJ2-1	CASSPSGVYNEQFF	TGTGCCAGTAGTCCTAGCGGGGTCTACAATGAGCAGTTCTTC
NA	13	many	TRBV7-2	TRBJ2-5	CASSQGGQETQYF	TGTGCCAGCAGCCAGGGCGGCCAAGAGACCCAGTACTTC
TRBD2	16	NA	TRBV15	TRBJ2-1	CATSRGGGAIHNEQFF	TGTGCCACCAGCAGAGGCGGGGGGGCAATCCACAATGAGCAGTTCTTC
NA	14	many	TRBV6-2/TRBV6-3	TRBJ1-1	CASRELRLNTEAFF	TGTGCCAGCAGGGAGCTGCGGCTGAACACTGAAGCTTTCTTT
TRBD1	15	many	TRBV7-9	TRBJ1-1	CASSHTGTVNTEAFF	TGTGCCAGCAGCCACACCGGGACAGTTAACACTGAAGCTTTCTTT
NA	13	many	TRBV16	TRBJ2-3	CASSHRGTDTQYF	TGTGCCAGCAGCCACCGGGGTACGGATACGCAGTATTTT
NA	16	NA	TRBV4-3	TRBJ1-6	CASSQEWGILNSPLHF	TGCGCCAGCAGCCAAGAGTGGGGGATTCTTAATTCACCCCTCCACTTT
NA	13	many	TRBV14	TRBJ1-5	CASSQDGGQPQHF	TGTGCCAGCAGCCAAGATGGGGGTCAGCCCCAGCATTTT
TRBD1	16	once	TRBV27	TRBJ1-2	CASSLGAGGLIYGYTF	TGTGCCAGCAGTTTAGGGGCAGGGGGCTTGATCTATGGCTACACCTTC
NA	13	many	TRBV7-9	TRBJ2-2	CASSLLGSGELFF	TGTGCCAGCAGCTTACTAGGGTCCGGGGAGCTGTTTTTT
TRBD1	15	many	TRBV19	TRBJ2-5	CASSTWTGAQETQYF	TGTGCCAGTAGCACATGGACAGGGGCCCAAGAGACCCAGTACTTC
TRBD2	16	NA	TRBV5-1	TRBJ2-1	CASSLAAAGGYNEQFF	TGCGCCAGCAGCTTGGCTGCGGCGGGGGGCTACAATGAGCAGTTCTTC
TRBD2	18	many	TRBV12-3/TRBV12-4	TRBJ2-3	CASTPGLAGPMSTDTQYF	TGTGCCAGCACTCCGGGACTAGCGGGGCCGATGAGCACAGATACGCAGTATTTT
NA	14	many	TRBV7-9	TRBJ2-1	CASLHKENYNEQFF	TGTGCCAGCCTCCACAAGGAGAATTACAATGAGCAGTTCTTC
TRBD2	15	NA	TRBV5-6	TRBJ2-1	CASSLAGLASDEQFF	TGTGCCAGCAGCTTGGCCGGACTAGCGTCGGATGAGCAGTTCTTC
TRBD1	15	NA	TRBV4-3	TRBJ2-1	CASSPGQVSYNEQFF	TGCGCCAGCAGCCCGGGACAGGTCTCCTACAATGAGCAGTTCTTC
NA	14	NA	TRBV7-9	TRBJ2-1	CASSFGGPSNEQFF	TGTGCCAGCAGCTTCGGGGGGCCCTCTAATGAGCAGTTCTTC
TRBD1	16	many	TRBV6-2/TRBV6-3	TRBJ2-2	CASRNPGQGDTGELFF	TGTGCCAGCCGGAACCCGGGACAGGGGGACACCGGGGAGCTGTTTTTT
NA	17	many	TRBV11-2	TRBJ1-2	CASSSLMGERPSYGYTF	TGTGCCAGCAGCTCGCTGATGGGGGAGCGCCCTAGCTATGGCTACACCTTC
NA	16	many	TRBV7-2	TRBJ2-3	CASSLRRGGIPDTQYF	TGTGCCAGCAGCTTACGTCGCGGGGGCATACCAGATACGCAGTATTTT
NA	15	few	TRBV5-1	TRBJ2-1	CASSLASGPYNEQFF	TGCGCCAGCAGCTTGGCCAGCGGGCCCTACAATGAGCAGTTCTTC
NA	12	many	TRBV15	TRBJ1-4	CATSSGGAKLFF	TGTGCCACCAGCTCGGGCGGGGCAAAACTGTTTTTT
NA	12	few	TRBV7-9	TRBJ1-2	CASSSAGGGYTF	TGTGCCAGCAGCTCCGCTGGGGGGGGCTACACCTTC
NA	14	many	TRBV4-2	TRBJ1-2	CASSQGWPNYGYTF	TGTGCCAGCAGCCAGGGTTGGCCTAACTATGGCTACACCTTC
NA	13	many	TRBV27	TRBJ2-2	CASRKVNTGELFF	TGTGCCAGCAGGAAGGTGAACACCGGGGAGCTGTTTTTT
NA	16	many	TRBV6-5	TRBJ2-7	CASSYGVGGRLYEQYF	TGTGCCAGCAGTTATGGAGTCGGGGGGCGCTTATACGAGCAGTACTTC
TRBD2	17	many	TRBV20-1	TRBJ2-3	CSARDHLLAGGTDTQYF	TGCAGTGCTAGAGACCACCTCCTAGCGGGGGGCACAGATACGCAGTATTTT
TRBD2	17	many	TRBV5-5	TRBJ2-1	CASSALVLAGVYNEQFF	TGTGCCAGCAGCGCCCTAGTACTAGCGGGGGTTTACAATGAGCAGTTCTTC
NA	14	many	TRBV13	TRBJ1-2	CASSLYTTTQGYTF	TGTGCCAGCAGCCTGTATACAACTACGCAAGGCTACACCTTC
TRBD2	19	few	TRBV7-2	TRBJ2-1	CASSTAVRLAGDFSNEQFF	TGTGCCAGCAGCACAGCGGTTCGTCTCGCGGGGGATTTTAGCAATGAGCAGTTCTTC
TRBD1	14	many	TRBV19	TRBJ1-1	CASSRGQGNTEAFF	TGTGCCAGTAGTAGGGGACAGGGGAACACTGAAGCTTTCTTT
TRBD2	15	many	TRBV7-3	TRBJ2-1	CASSLGPGGYNEQFF	TGTGCCAGCAGCTTGGGCCCGGGGGGTTACAATGAGCAGTTCTTC
TRBD1	15	many	TRBV5-1	TRBJ1-1	CASSSGTAPVPEAFF	TGCGCCAGCAGTTCGGGGACAGCCCCTGTACCTGAAGCTTTCTTT
NA	14	many	TRBV29-1	TRBJ2-7	CSVEDRADSYEQYF	TGCAGCGTTGAAGATCGAGCAGACTCCTACGAGCAGTACTTC
NA	14	NA	TRBV5-4	TRBJ1-1	CASSLAREGTEAFF	TGTGCCAGCAGCTTGGCCCGGGAGGGAACTGAAGCTTTCTTT
TRBD1	13	NA	TRBV6-6	TRBJ2-4	CAITSGQDSFWYF	TGTGCCATAACCTCGGGACAGGACTCCTTTTGGTACTTC
NA	19	NA	TRBV11-2	TRBJ2-5	CASSLVRPRLQPYQETQYF	TGTGCCAGCAGCTTAGTCAGGCCGAGGCTACAACCGTACCAAGAGACCCAGTACTTC
NA	14	many	TRBV20-1	TRBJ1-2	CSAISSSDNYGYTF	TGCAGTGCTATTTCGTCATCTGATAACTATGGCTACACCTTC
NA	12	many	TRBV27	TRBJ2-7	CASSFFGSEQYF	TGTGCCAGCAGTTTTTTCGGTTCCGAGCAGTACTTC
NA	15	many	TRBV7-6	TRBJ2-3	CASSWGDRSTDTQYF	TGTGCCAGCAGTTGGGGTGACAGAAGCACAGATACGCAGTATTTT
NA	16	few	TRBV7-9	TRBJ2-1	CASSARTVGSDNEQFF	TGTGCCAGCAGCGCCCGAACGGTAGGGTCCGACAATGAGCAGTTCTTC